This entry features one T cell receptor beta chain sequence. There are a few counts of this clonotype. The antigen it binds to is not known. Base qualities are not recorded, but no much larger clone differs from it by a single base. Reading the label with the study, this specimen's treatment or condition is: allogeneic hematopoietic cell transplantation with graft depleted of TCRalphabeta T cells and CD19 B cells. The transplant recipients were children given TCRalphabeta/CD19-depleted allogeneic hematopoietic cell grafts. The source of the sample is a study of T-cell reconstitution after alpha-beta-depleted transplantation in children (dated by TCRdb to the mid-2010s). For the study in its entirety: Using TCR repertoire profiling, the study followed T-cell immune reconstitution in a quantitative way in children after TCRalphabeta/CD19-depleted allogeneic hematopoietic cell transplantation.

Library preparation employed PCR. TCRdb records Illumina HiSeq 2500 as the sequencer. Molecular barcoding was employed in the preparation of TCR libraries, with unique molecular identifiers being used to normalize TCRbeta repertoire quantification. In TCRdb, the public reads were trimmed at Q25 with fastp and aligned with MiXCR, with productive beta chains retained. Here each entry gathers all rows of one CDR3 protein and keeps the most common genes and DNA. This sample comprises 250,000 to 400,000 distinct CDR3 sequences, 23% of them detected only once. In total, the top ten clones hold approximately 9.9% of the sample. Trimming removed 1 base from V and 1 base from J, leaving 11 bases between the germline ends. From the cysteine up to the phenylalanine, the CDR3 has a length of 16 residues. The DNA shown is the 48-base CDR3, in frame from base 1. Overall results and qualifications from the work: Over subsequent months, a decline in hyperexpanded clone frequencies was noted, and after one year, T-cell counts and TCRbeta diversity were mostly ascribed to newly produced T cells. About two months after transplant, the apparently early recovery of alphabetaT-cell counts reportedly depended on just several hundred clones that had expanded rapidly and came from non-depleted graft cells. The high TCRbeta diversity at day 60 in some patients was ascribed to recipient T cells and intrathymic progenitors that had survived conditioning.

Sequenced material: PBMCs, mostly from graft donor cells, taken 180 days after TCRalphabeta/CD19-depleted stem cell transplant. This sequence originates from a male patient younger than 18 who had a stem cell transplant for acute lymphoblastic leukemia, so the T cells may come from the graft donor. The chain joins TRBV12-3 or TRBV12-4 to TRBJ2-1, with no reliable assignment of the D segment. The CDR3 protein is CASSLELSSSYNEQFF. In nucleotide form, the sequence is TGTGCCAGCAGTTTAGAACTCTCAAGTTCCTACAATGAGCAGTTCTTC.